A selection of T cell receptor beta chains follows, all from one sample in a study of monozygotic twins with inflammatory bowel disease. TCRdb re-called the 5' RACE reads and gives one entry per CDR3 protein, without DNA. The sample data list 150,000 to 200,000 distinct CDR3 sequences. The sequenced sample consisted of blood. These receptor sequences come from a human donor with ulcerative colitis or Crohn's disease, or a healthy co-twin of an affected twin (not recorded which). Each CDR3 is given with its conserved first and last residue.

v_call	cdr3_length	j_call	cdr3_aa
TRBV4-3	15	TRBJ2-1	CASSQGAEPYNEQFF
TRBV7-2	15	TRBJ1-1	CASSFRELLGVEAFF
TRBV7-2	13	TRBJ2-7	CASSYGPSREQYF
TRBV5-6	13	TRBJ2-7	CASRESDSYEQYF
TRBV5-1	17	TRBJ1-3	CASSFLQGTGSGNTIYF
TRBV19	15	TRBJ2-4	CASSIAAGVMDMQYF
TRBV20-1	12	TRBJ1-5	CSARDDGLAQHF
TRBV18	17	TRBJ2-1	CASSVSGGELSYNEQFF
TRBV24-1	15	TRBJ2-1	CATSDRTGGIDEQFF
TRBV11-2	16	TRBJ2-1	CASSFGAGGHHNEQFF
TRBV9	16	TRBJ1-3	CASSATRGESGNTIYF
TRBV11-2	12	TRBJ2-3	CASSLGTDTQYF
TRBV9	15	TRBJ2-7	CASSPQTEGVSEQYF
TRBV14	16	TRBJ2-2	CASSQRWSANTGELFF
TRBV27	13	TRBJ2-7	CASSGQGFSEQYF
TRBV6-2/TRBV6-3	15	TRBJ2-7	CASRQEGLQPYEQYF